This TCR beta chain was identified during a study of cytomegalovirus exposure and HLA in healthy donors. General study points: Cytomegalovirus status, reportedly, was diagnosed with high specificity and sensitivity by the classifier. Prior analysis indicated that the majority of TCR beta V segments exhibited productivity approximately 87% or approximately 30% of the time.

This clone was observed a handful of times. Its specificity is unknown. V shed 7 bases, J shed 5 bases, and the junction held 8 bases outside the gene matches. This CDR3 comprises 14 residues. The V gene's germline CDR1 is MNHNS and CDR2 SASEGT. Primers: 60 Vbeta forward and 13 Jbeta reverse. Original methodology: Roughly 11 million shared chains were among approximately 87 million unique TCR beta chains counted in a later analysis. The table came from immunoSEQ multiplex PCR; TCRdb's copy has only in-frame clones and leaves some out. Clone size and V and J calls were adopted from that table, with D and trimming inferred from the DNA. The repertoire holds approximately 120,000 clones, with about 84% as singletons.

Sequences were obtained from PBMCs. The clonotype comes from a man aged 35 to 55 in good health and CMV-seronegative. The J gene is TRBJ2-5, the V gene TRBV6-1, with 9 bases matching TRBD1. In DNA, the CDR3 is TGTGCCAGCAACGAACAGGGGGCTGGGGAGACCCAGTACTTC. Amino acid sequence: CASNEQGAGETQYF.